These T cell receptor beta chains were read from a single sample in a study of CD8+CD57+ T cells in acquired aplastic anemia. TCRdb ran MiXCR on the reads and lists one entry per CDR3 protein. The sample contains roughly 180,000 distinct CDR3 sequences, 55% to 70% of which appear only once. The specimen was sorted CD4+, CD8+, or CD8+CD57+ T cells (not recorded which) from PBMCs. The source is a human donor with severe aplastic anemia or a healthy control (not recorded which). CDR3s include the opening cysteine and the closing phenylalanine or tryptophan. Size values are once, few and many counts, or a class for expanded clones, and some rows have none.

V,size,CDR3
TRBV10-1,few,CASSDGVGGNTGELFF
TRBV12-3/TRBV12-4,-,CASSSIGQGTGELFF
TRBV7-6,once,CASSLVNQPQHF
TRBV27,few,CASSSGGLGEKLFF
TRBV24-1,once,CATSDPVAGGGTDTQYF
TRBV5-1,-,CASKGQGPSYEQYF
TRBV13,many,CASSFSVAEGEQYF
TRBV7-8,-,CASSLVHGGGAYNEQFF
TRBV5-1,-,CASSLEVSARQYF
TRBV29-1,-,CSVEAGADTQYF
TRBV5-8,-,CARRTGCF
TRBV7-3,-,CASSLNTANEQFF
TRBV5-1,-,CASSLEASDFNEQFF
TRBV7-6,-,CASSLVGGRSSYNEQSF
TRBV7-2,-,CASSLAPRRSGRSADTQYF
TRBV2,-,CASSAGYEQYF
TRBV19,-,CASSKTSGGAFGELFF
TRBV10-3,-,CAISGGSLTNYGYTF
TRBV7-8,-,CASSPTSGRSDTQYF
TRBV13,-,CASSLEDRREQYF
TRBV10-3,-,CAISGDTGTATNEKLFF
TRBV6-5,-,CASSYRGLAGSYEQYF
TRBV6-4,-,CASSLGHPEQFF
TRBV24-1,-,CATSDGIRWGRDEQYF
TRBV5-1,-,CASSLADTTGGETQYF
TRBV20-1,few,CSARGSGGAYEQYF
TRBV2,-,CASSQDSNQPQHF
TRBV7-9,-,CASSPTGTGPLEQYF
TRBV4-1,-,CASSQDLDEQFF
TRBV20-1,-,CSARDSGTGGRWKLFF
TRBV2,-,CASSEDGRASEQYF
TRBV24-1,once,CATSEATGVGGYEQYF
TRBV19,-,CASSSGLAEYEQYF
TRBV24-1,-,CATSDPTGWTGELFF
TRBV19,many,CASSIGRSNTEAFF
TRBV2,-,CASSERTVSNQPRHF
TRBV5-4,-,CASSPSGRAYNEQFF
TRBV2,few,CASLGQPPSPLHF
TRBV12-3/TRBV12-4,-,CASSRTGGGYGYTF
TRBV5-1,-,CASSPGTGHRKLFF
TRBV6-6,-,CASSSGPQFF
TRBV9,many,CASSVEVFGETQYF
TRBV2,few,CASSVDSGNTIYF
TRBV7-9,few,CASSSYQDRAAEAFF
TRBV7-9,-,CASSSSRAGLNSPLHF
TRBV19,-,CASEGQGNSPLHF
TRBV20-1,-,CSARARLTNEQFF
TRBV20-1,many,CSAPLLYETQYF